This TCR beta chain was documented in a study of blood T cell repertoires in COVID-19. Study information: Samples of COVID-19 (acute and convalescent) were obtained from the United States, Italy and Spain. Sources were T cells, B-cell-depleted T cells, or PBMCs; the material itself was cDNA or gDNA.

Under the authors' procedure: Amplification with reference gene primers provided the estimates of nucleated cell counts. Measured with immunoSEQ multiplex PCR; TCRdb has only the in-frame clones, and not every one. V, J and clone size were drawn from that table, and D and trimming were deduced from the DNA. Of 75,000 to 100,000 clones listed, roughly 88% are singletons. The CDR3 consists of 13 residues. Germline values: CDR1 SGHTA, CDR2 FQGNSA. Trimming removed 7 bases from V and 4 bases from J, with 13 bases in between. This clone was detected a few times. The sequenced sample consisted of peripheral blood. This clonotype was obtained from a man aged 65-85 years with acute or convalescent COVID-19. The rearrangement links TRBV7-2 to TRBJ1-2; no reliable D call. The DNA of the CDR3 is TGTGCCAGCACCACGGGGAGCTTCTATGGCTACACCTTC. This translates into CASTTGSFYGYTF.